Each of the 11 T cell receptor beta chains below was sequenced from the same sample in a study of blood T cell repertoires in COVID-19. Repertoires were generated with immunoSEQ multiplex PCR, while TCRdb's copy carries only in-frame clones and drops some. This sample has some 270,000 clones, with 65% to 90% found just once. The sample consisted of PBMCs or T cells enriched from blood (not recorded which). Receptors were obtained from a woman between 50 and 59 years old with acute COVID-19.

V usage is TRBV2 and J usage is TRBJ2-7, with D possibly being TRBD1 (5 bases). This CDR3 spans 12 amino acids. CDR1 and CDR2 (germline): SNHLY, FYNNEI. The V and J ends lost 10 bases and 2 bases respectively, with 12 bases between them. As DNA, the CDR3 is TGTGCCAACAGCGCAGGGACCTACGAGCAGTACTTC. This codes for CANSAGTYEQYF. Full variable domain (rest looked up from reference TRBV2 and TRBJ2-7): EPEVTQTPSHQVTQMGQEVILRCVPISNHLYFYWYRQILGQKVEFLVSFYNNEISEKSEIFDDQFSVERPDGSNFTLKIRSTKLEDSAMYFCANSAGTYEQYFGPGTRLTVT.

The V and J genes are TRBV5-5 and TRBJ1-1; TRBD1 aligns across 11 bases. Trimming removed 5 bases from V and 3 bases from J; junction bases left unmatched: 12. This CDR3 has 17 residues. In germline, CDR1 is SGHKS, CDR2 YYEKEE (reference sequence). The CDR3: CASRTGQGGFLDTEAFF. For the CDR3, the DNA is TGTGCCAGCAGGACGGGACAGGGGGGGTTTTTGGACACTGAAGCTTTCTTT.

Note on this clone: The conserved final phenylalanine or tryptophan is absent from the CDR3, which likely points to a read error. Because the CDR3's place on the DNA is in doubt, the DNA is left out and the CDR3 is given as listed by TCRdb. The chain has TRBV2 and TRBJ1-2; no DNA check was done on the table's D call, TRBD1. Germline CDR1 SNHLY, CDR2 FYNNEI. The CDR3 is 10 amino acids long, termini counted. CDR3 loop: CASRGDRGIL.

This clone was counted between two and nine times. The CDR3 DNA sequence: TGTGCCAGCAGCTCCCAGGGGTATAACTATGGCTACACCTTC. It is translated as CASSSQGYNYGYTF. J is TRBJ1-2 and V is TRBV5-8, with D possibly being TRBD1 (6 bases). The V gene lost 3 bases and the J gene lost 1 base, with 10 bases spanning the gap. CDR1 and CDR2 from the germline V gene are SGHTS and YDEGEE. This CDR3 region has 14 residues.

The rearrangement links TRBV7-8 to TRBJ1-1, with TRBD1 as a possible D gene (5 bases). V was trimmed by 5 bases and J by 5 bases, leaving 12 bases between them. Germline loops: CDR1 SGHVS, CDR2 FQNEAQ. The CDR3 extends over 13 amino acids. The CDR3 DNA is TGTGCCAGCAGCGTAGGGCGGGGGACTGAAGCTTTCTTT. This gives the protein CASSVGRGTEAFF.

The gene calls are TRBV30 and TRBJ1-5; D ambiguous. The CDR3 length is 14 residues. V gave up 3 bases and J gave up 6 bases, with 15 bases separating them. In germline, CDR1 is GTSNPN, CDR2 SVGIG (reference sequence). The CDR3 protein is CAWRGRGLTQPQHF. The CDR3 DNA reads TGTGCCTGGAGGGGCCGTGGGTTGACTCAGCCCCAGCATTTT.

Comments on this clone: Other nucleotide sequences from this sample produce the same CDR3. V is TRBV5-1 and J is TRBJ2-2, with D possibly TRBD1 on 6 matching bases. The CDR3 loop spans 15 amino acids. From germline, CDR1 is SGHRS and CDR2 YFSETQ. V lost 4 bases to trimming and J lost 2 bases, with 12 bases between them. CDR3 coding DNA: TGCGCCAGCAGCCTTCTACAGGGCAACACCGGGGAGCTGTTTTTT. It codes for CASSLLQGNTGELFF.

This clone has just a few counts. CDR3 nucleotides: TGCGCCAGCAGCATCCGACAGCGCGATCAGCCCCAGCATTTT. Protein product: CASSIRQRDQPQHF. This chain connects TRBV4-1 to TRBJ1-5; tentative D call: TRBD1 (5 bases). The V end was cut by 5 bases, the J end by 5 bases, with 13 bases between. This CDR3 is 14 amino acids long. Per the germline V gene, CDR1 is MGHRA and CDR2 is YSYEKL.

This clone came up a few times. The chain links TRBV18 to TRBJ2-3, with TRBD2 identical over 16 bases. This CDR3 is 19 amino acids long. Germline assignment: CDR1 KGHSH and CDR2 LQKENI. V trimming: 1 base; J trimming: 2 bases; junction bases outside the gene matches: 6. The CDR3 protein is CASSPLPGTSGGVTDTQYF. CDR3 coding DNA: TGTGCCAGCTCACCACTTCCCGGGACTAGCGGGGGGGTCACAGATACGCAGTATTTT.

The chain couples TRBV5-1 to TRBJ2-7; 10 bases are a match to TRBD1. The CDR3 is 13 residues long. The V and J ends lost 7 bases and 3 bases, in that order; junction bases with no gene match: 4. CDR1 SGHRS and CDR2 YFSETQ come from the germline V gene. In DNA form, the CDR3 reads TGCGCCAGCCGATGGGACAGGGGCTACGAGCAGTACTTC. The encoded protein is CASRWDRGYEQYF.

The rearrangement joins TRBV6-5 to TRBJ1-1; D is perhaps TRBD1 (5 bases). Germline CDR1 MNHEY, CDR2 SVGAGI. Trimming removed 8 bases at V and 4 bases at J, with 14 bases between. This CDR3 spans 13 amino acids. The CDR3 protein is CASSPARGTEAFF. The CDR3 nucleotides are TGTGCCAGCTCCCCCGCAAGGGGCACTGAAGCTTTCTTT.